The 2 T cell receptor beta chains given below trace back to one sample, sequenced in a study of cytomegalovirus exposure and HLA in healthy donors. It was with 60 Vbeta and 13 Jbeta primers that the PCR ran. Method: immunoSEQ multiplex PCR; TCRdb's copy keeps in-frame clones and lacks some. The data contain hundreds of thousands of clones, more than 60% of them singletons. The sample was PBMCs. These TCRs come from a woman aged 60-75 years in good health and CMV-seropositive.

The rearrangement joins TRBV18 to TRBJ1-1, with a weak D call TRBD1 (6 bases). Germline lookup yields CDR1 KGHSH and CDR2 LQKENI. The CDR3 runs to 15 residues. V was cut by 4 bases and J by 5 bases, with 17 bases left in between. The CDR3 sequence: CASSHSGTQGTEAFF. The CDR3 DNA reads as TGTGCCAGCTCACATTCCGGGACACAGGGAACTGAAGCTTTCTTT.

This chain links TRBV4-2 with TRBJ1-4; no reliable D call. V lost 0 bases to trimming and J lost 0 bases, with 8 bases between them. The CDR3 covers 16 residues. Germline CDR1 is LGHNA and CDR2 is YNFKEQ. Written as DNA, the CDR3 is TGTGCCAGCAGCCAAGATGCGGGGACAACTAATGAAAAACTGTTTTTT. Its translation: CASSQDAGTTNEKLFF.